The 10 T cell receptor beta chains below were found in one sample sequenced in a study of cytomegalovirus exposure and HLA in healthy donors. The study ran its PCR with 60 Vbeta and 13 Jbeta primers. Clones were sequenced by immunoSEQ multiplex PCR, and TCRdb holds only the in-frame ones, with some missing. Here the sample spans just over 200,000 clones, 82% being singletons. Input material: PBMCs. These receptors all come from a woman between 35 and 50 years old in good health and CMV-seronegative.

The CDR3 DNA is TGTGCCAGCAGCTTAGGGTGGCAAACTGAAGCTTTCTTT. Translation: CASSLGWQTEAFF. The V gene is TRBV7-9, the J gene TRBJ1-1; D not resolved. Germline V CDR1 and CDR2: SEHNR, FQNEAQ (reference sequence). The CDR3 spans 13 residues. Deletions cut 1 base from V and 5 bases from J, with 8 bases between.

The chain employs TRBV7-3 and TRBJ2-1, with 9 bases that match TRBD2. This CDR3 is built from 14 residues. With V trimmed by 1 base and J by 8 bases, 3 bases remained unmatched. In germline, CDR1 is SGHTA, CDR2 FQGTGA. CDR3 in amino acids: CASSLSPSGDEQFF. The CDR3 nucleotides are TGTGCCAGCAGCTTAAGTCCTAGCGGGGATGAGCAGTTCTTC.

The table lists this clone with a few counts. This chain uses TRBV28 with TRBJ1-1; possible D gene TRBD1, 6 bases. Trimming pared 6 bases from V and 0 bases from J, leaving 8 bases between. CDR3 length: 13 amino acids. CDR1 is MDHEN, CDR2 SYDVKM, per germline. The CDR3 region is CASRDSMNTEAFF. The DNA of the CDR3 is TGTGCCAGCAGGGACAGCATGAACACTGAAGCTTTCTTT. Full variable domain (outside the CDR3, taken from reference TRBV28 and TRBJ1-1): DVKVTQSSRYLVKRTGEKVFLECVQDMDHENMFWYRQDPGLGLRLIYFSYDVKMKEKGDIPEGYSVSREKKERFSLILESASTNQTSMYLCASRDSMNTEAFFGQGTRLTVV.

CDR3 amino acids: CASSLGSGVVNTGELFF. The CDR3, as DNA: TGTGCCAGCAGCTTAGGGTCCGGGGTGGTGAACACCGGGGAGCTGTTTTTT. The chain uses TRBV7-6 and TRBJ2-2; tentatively, D is TRBD2 (5 bases). The germline gives CDR1 SGHVS, CDR2 FNYEAQ. CDR3 size: 17 residues. V lost 1 base, J lost 1 base, and 13 bases lay in between.

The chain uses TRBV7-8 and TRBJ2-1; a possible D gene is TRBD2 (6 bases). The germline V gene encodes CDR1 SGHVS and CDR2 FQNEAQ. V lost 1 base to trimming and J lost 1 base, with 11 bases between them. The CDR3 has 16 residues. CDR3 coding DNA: TGTGCCAGCAGCTTAGTACGGCTAGCGTCCTACAATGAGCAGTTCTTC. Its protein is CASSLVRLASYNEQFF.

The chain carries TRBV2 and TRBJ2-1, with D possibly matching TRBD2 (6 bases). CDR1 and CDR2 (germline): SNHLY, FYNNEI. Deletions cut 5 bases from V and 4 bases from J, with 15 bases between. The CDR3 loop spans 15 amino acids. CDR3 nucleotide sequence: TGTGCCAGCAGTCCTCTCGGGACTTCTTACAATGAGCAGTTCTTC. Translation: CASSPLGTSYNEQFF.

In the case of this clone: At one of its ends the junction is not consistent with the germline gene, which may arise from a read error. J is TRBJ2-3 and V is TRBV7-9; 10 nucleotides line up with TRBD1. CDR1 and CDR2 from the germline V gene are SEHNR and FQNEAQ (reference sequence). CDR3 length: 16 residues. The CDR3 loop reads CSSSLDRGPDTDTQYF. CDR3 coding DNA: TGTTCCAGCAGCCTCGACAGGGGGCCTGACACAGATACGCAGTATTTT.

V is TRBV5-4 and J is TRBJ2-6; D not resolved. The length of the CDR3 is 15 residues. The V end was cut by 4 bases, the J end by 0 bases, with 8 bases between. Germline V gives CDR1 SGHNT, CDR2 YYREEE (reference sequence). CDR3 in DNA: TGTGCCAGCAGCCCCACCTACTCTGGGGCCAACGTCCTGACTTTC. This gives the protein CASSPTYSGANVLTF. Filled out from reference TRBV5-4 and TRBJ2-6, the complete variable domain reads ETGVTQSPTHLIKTRGQQVTLRCSSQSGHNTVSWYQQALGQGPQFIFQYYREEENGRGNFPPRFSGLQFPNYSSELNVNALELDDSALYLCASSPTYSGANVLTFGAGSRLTVL.

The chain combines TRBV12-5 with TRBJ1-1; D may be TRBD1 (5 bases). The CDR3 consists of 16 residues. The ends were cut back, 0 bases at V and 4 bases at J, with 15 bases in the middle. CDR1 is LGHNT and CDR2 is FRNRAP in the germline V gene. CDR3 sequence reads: CASGLVLGLGATEAFF. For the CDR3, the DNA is TGTGCTAGTGGTTTGGTACTGGGTCTTGGGGCCACTGAAGCTTTCTTT.

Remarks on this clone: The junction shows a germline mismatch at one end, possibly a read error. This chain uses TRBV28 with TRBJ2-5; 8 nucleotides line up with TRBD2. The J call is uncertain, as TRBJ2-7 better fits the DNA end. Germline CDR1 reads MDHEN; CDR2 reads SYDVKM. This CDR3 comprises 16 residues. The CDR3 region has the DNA TGTGCCAGCAATTTACCTACCGGGACTAGCTCCTACGAGCAGTACTTC. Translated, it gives CASNLPTGTSSYEQYF.